Shown below are 7 T cell receptor beta chains from a single sample sequenced in a study of T cells in Graves' hyperthyroidism and ophthalmopathy. Amplification yielded TCR beta CDR3 regions, with RNA transcripts as the source. In the first-round RT-PCR of the TCR CDR3, the HTBI primer set was used. TCRdb independently ran MiXCR on the multiplex PCR reads; one entry per CDR3 protein. This sample has 370,000 or so distinct CDR3 sequences, with roughly 25% found just once. Sequencing used blood. Receptors were obtained from a man aged 50 to 59 with Graves' hyperthyroidism.

This clonotype occurred many times. This chain uses TRBV10-3 with TRBJ2-7, with TRBD1 as a possible D gene (5 bases). The length of the CDR3 is 12 residues. Trimming left V 6 bases short and J 2 bases short, with 8 bases between. CDR1 and CDR2 from the germline V gene are ENHRY and SYGVKD. The CDR3 DNA is TGTGCCATCAGCGAGGACACCTACGAGCAGTACTTC. Translated: CAISEDTYEQYF.

Only a few counts were recorded for this clonotype. The chain carries TRBV29-1 and TRBJ1-1; maybe TRBD1 (6 bases). The CDR3 loop spans 13 amino acids. Germline values: CDR1 SQVTM, CDR2 ANQGSEA. V was trimmed by 4 bases and J by 7 bases, leaving 16 bases between them. The CDR3 coding sequence is TGCAGCGTTGGGGGGGGCTCGGTAAATGAAGCTTTCTTT. Its translation is CSVGGGSVNEAFF.

This clonotype has a handful of counts. The rearrangement joins TRBV5-1 to TRBJ2-2, with D possibly being TRBD2 (6 bases). V was trimmed by 8 bases and J by 7 bases, leaving 12 bases between them. The germline gives CDR1 SGHRS, CDR2 YFSETQ. The CDR3 covers 12 residues. CDR3 amino acids: CASTGSNGELFF. DNA of the CDR3: TGCGCCAGTACCGGGAGCAACGGGGAGCTGTTTTTT.

Concerning this clonotype: Germline is not matched at one junction end, which may reflect a read error. This chain links TRBV27 with TRBJ2-1, with D possibly TRBD2 on 5 matching bases. Germline CDR1 reads MNHEY; CDR2 reads SMNVEV (reference sequence). This CDR3 has 14 amino acids. The CDR3 bases are TGTGCCAGCAGTCGTCGGGAATCCTACAATGAGCGGTTCTTC. The encoded protein is CASSRRESYNERFF.

This CDR3 reads CASSLVTHDGYTF. The CDR3 DNA reads TGTGCCAGCAGTTTAGTCACCCACGATGGCTACACCTTC. This chain links TRBV12-3 or TRBV12-4 with TRBJ1-2; no clear D gene. Trimming took off 1 base at V and 6 bases at J, with 9 bases between the two ends. The CDR3 has 13 amino acids.

This clonotype came up a few times. The chain employs TRBV27 and TRBJ2-1, with 7 bases fitting TRBD1. The junction had 10 bases not matched to a gene; V was cut back by 5 bases and J by 6 bases. Germline CDR1 and CDR2: MNHEY and SMNVEV (reference sequence). This CDR3 has 15 residues. The CDR3: CASSQRDSKGNEQFF. The CDR3 DNA sequence: TGTGCCAGCAGTCAAAGGGACAGTAAGGGCAATGAGCAGTTCTTC.

This clonotype was seen only a few times. V and J are TRBV5-1 and TRBJ1-2; 7 nucleotides align to TRBD1. The CDR3 spans 13 residues. CDR1 SGHRS and CDR2 YFSETQ come from the germline V gene. V was pared by 4 bases and J by 3 bases, with 3 bases of the junction left unmatched. CDR3 sequence reads: CASSVGTDYGYTF. DNA of the CDR3: TGCGCCAGCAGCGTCGGGACAGACTATGGCTACACCTTC.